The clone carrying this T cell receptor beta chain was recorded only once. Its antigen is currently unknown. The PCR ran on 60 Vbeta and 13 Jbeta primers. Sequencing used immunoSEQ multiplex PCR; TCRdb keeps in-frame clones, though not all of them. The sample contains fewer than 200,000 clones, 82% of which appear only once. The CDR3 extends over 16 amino acids. Germline lookup yields CDR1 GTSNPN and CDR2 SVGIG (reference sequence). The entry originates in a study of cytomegalovirus exposure and HLA in healthy donors. General study results and limits: Beyond CMV serostatus, there was no information to go on about immune exposure. TCR beta sequences reportedly predicted most subjects' HLA-A and HLA-B alleles accurately. Association with HLA alleles at 0.05 false discovery rate was found for 16,951 TCR beta sequences in a later analysis.

Healthy people donating bone marrow made up the donors. This sequence originates from a girl between 2 and 10 years old in good health and CMV-seropositive. The specimen was PBMCs. The chain recombines TRBV30 with TRBJ2-5; 9 bases match TRBD2. The DNA end is a closer match to TRBJ2-7, so the J assignment may be wrong. The CDR3 nucleotides are TGTGCCTGGAGGGGAGGTAGCGGGAGTAAGCCCTACGAGCAGTACTTC. Amino acid sequence: CAWRGGSGSKPYEQYF.